This passage covers 29 T cell receptor beta chains from one sample sequenced in a study of cytomegalovirus exposure and HLA in healthy donors. The PCR had 60 Vbeta and 13 Jbeta primers. Data came from immunoSEQ multiplex PCR; TCRdb stores just in-frame clones and leaves some out. The sample includes some 130,000 clones, around 80% of them seen just once. Sequencing was performed on PBMCs. The receptors originated from a man aged 50-60 years in good health and CMV-seronegative.

This clone was seen once. This chain links TRBV7-3 with TRBJ1-3; D not certain. Deletions cut 2 bases from V and 0 bases from J, with 11 bases between. The CDR3 contains 16 residues. CDR1 and CDR2 (germline): SGHTA, FQGTGA. CDR3 protein: CASSLEGPYSGNTIYF. CDR3 coding DNA: TGTGCCAGCAGCTTAGAGGGTCCCTACTCTGGAAACACCATATATTTT.

The V and J genes are TRBV19 and TRBJ2-3; D may be TRBD2 (6 bases). Germline assignment: CDR1 LNHDA and CDR2 SQIVND (reference sequence). V was trimmed by 5 bases and J by 8 bases, leaving 14 bases between them. The length of the CDR3 is 13 residues. CDR3 bases: TGTGCCAGTAGTCCAAGTAGCGGCCTTACGCAGTATTTT. This codes for CASSPSSGLTQYF.

V usage is TRBV4-3 and J usage is TRBJ1-2; 11 bases agree with TRBD1. V was clipped by 1 base and J by 8 bases; unmatched bases: 6. Germline V CDR1 and CDR2: LGHNA, YSLEER. The CDR3 consists of 15 residues. The chain's CDR3 is CASSQAGQGARGYTF. CDR3 coding DNA: TGCGCCAGCAGCCAAGCCGGACAGGGGGCGAGGGGCTACACCTTC.

This clone has more than one count but fewer than ten. The V and J genes are TRBV4-3 and TRBJ1-4; 10 nucleotides agree with TRBD1. Germline loops: CDR1 LGHNA, CDR2 YSLEER. Losses at the gene ends were 3 bases for V and 8 bases for J; bases not matched to a gene: 9. The CDR3 consists of 16 residues. CDR3 in amino acids: CASSHGYGTGEEKLFF. CDR3 coding DNA: TGCGCCAGCAGCCATGGATACGGGACAGGGGAGGAAAAACTGTTTTTT.

This chain joins TRBV30 and TRBJ1-1; D is unresolved. V shed 1 base and J shed 0 bases, with 15 bases lying between them. The CDR3 is made up of 16 amino acids. The germline gives CDR1 GTSNPN, CDR2 SVGIG (reference sequence). CDR3 loop: CAWSEKSRGLNTEAFF. The CDR3, as DNA: TGTGCCTGGAGTGAAAAGAGCAGAGGCCTGAACACTGAAGCTTTCTTT.

The chain has TRBV27 and TRBJ1-2, with 12 bases lining up with TRBD1. The trim removed 7 bases at V and 7 bases at J, leaving 10 bases unmatched. Germline CDR1 reads MNHEY; CDR2 reads SMNVEV (reference sequence). This CDR3 has 15 residues. CDR3 region: CASTFRDRGRAGYTF. Here the CDR3 DNA reads TGTGCCAGCACTTTCCGGGACAGGGGGCGAGCTGGCTACACCTTC.

About this clone: This sample also contains other DNA sequences that code for the same CDR3. The rearrangement uses TRBV7-3 and TRBJ1-6, with D uncertain. Trimming pared 3 bases from V and 9 bases from J, leaving 6 bases between. The CDR3 has 12 residues. The germline V gene has CDR1 SGHTA and CDR2 FQGTGA. The CDR3: CASSFPGSPLHF. CDR3 coding DNA: TGTGCCAGCAGCTTTCCGGGTTCACCCCTCCACTTT.

The chain is built from TRBV5-6 and TRBJ2-5, with 7 bases that match TRBD1. Germline V gene lookup returns CDR1 SGHDT and CDR2 YYEEEE. V shed 2 bases, J shed 5 bases, and the junction held 6 bases outside the gene matches. The CDR3 runs 14 residues. CDR3 sequence (DNA): TGTGCCAGCAGCTTTCAGGGGGTACGGGAGACCCAGTACTTC. Its protein product is CASSFQGVRETQYF.

V gene TRBV5-1 combines with J gene TRBJ1-1; 12 bases fit TRBD1. Germline trimming cut 6 bases from V and 1 base from J; bases unmatched to any gene: 7. CDR1 SGHRS and CDR2 YFSETQ come from the germline V gene. The CDR3 contains 16 residues. The CDR3 bases are TGCGCCAGCACCTCGGGACAGGGGGCCGGGAACACTGAAGCTTTCTTT. Translated: CASTSGQGAGNTEAFF.

This chain connects TRBV4-1 to TRBJ2-6; TRBD1 might be the D (6 bases). The V gene's germline CDR1 is MGHRA and CDR2 YSYEKL. The CDR3 is 17 amino acids. V was clipped by 3 bases and J by 0 bases, with 12 bases between them. The CDR3 here is CASSHGTITSGANVLTF. CDR3 bases: TGCGCCAGCAGCCACGGGACAATCACCTCTGGGGCCAACGTCCTGACTTTC.

The chain recombines TRBV5-6 with TRBJ2-5; the D gene is possibly TRBD1 (6 bases). Between the trimmed V and J ends, which lost 3 bases and 5 bases, there was a span of 11 bases. CDR1 and CDR2 (germline): SGHDT, YYEEEE. The CDR3 has 13 residues. The CDR3 reads CASSSTGTETQYF. CDR3 coding DNA: TGTGCCAGCAGCTCCACAGGGACGGAGACCCAGTACTTC.

This clone was counted between two and nine times. The rearrangement uses TRBV5-4 and TRBJ1-1; D may be TRBD1 (6 bases). Germline V gene data show CDR1 as SGHNT and CDR2 as YYREEE (reference sequence). CDR3 length: 13 amino acids. Trimming removed 3 bases at V and 3 bases at J, with 9 bases between. The CDR3 region is CASSSRGYTEAFF. CDR3 bases: TGTGCCAGCAGCTCCAGGGGTTACACTGAAGCTTTCTTT.

This rearrangement joins TRBV2 to TRBJ1-2, with a possible D match to TRBD1 (5 bases). The CDR3 runs 16 residues. The V end was cut by 8 bases, the J end by 4 bases, with 23 bases between. Germline-derived CDR1 and CDR2 are SNHLY and FYNNEI. As DNA, the CDR3 is TGTGCCAGCGTTATCTCCCCGGGAGAAGGGGCCTATGGCTACACCTTC. Amino acid sequence: CASVISPGEGAYGYTF.

The rearrangement joins TRBV19 to TRBJ1-2; D call uncertain. The ends were cut back, 5 bases at V and 5 bases at J, with 12 bases in the middle. CDR1 is LNHDA, CDR2 SQIVND, per germline (reference sequence). This CDR3 contains 13 residues. The CDR3 DNA is TGTGCCAGTAGTGCTACTCAGGTTTATGGCTACACCTTC. Protein sequence: CASSATQVYGYTF.

J is TRBJ1-2 and V is TRBV5-1; D is unclear. The CDR3 is 15 amino acids. Germline loops: CDR1 SGHRS, CDR2 YFSETQ. With 0 bases removed from V and 4 bases from J, the gap between germline ends came to 13 bases. The CDR3 DNA reads TGCGCCAGCAGCTTGGGGAACATAGCGGCCTATGGCTACACCTTC. Protein product: CASSLGNIAAYGYTF.

The V call is TRBV30, the J call TRBJ2-5, with D perhaps TRBD2 (8 bases). CDR1 GTSNPN and CDR2 SVGIG come from the germline V gene (reference sequence). The CDR3 covers 15 residues. V was pared by 5 bases and J by 7 bases, with 23 bases between. This CDR3 is CAWDKGLAQGRTQYF. For the CDR3, the DNA is TGTGCCTGGGACAAAGGACTAGCACAGGGGCGGACCCAGTACTTC.

The rearrangement links TRBV6-5 to TRBJ2-3, with 7 bases lining up with TRBD1. CDR1 and CDR2 (germline): MNHEY, SVGAGI. The CDR3 length is 11 residues. V was pared by 5 bases and J by 9 bases, with 2 bases of the junction left unmatched. This CDR3 reads CASSRQGTQYF. In DNA, the CDR3 is TGTGCCAGCAGTCGACAGGGAACGCAGTATTTT.

The rearrangement joins TRBV7-9 to TRBJ2-2; 9 nucleotides agree with TRBD1. Per the germline V gene, CDR1 is SEHNR and CDR2 is FQNEAQ (reference sequence). The CDR3 spans 14 residues. The CDR3 bases are TGTGCGAATTCCCCGGGACAGGGCATCGGGGAGCTGTTTTTT. It codes for CANSPGQGIGELFF.

The genes are TRBV4-1 and TRBJ2-3; D is perhaps TRBD2 (5 bases). CDR1 and CDR2 from the germline V gene are MGHRA and YSYEKL. CDR3 size: 18 residues. Trimming stripped 0 bases from V and 8 bases from J, with 24 bases between. In DNA form, the CDR3 reads TGCGCCAGCAGCCAAGAAACCTTGGGTAGCGCACCCCTCGTTACGCAGTATTTT. Translation: CASSQETLGSAPLVTQYF.

Only one count was recorded for this clone. The rearrangement uses TRBV9 and TRBJ1-3; D perhaps matches TRBD1 (5 bases). This CDR3 contains 15 residues. The germline V gene encodes CDR1 SGDLS and CDR2 YYNGEE. V was pared by 4 bases and J by 2 bases, with 13 bases between. The CDR3 bases are TGTGCCAGCAGCTTGACAGCTTCCACTGGAAACACCATATATTTT. Protein product: CASSLTASTGNTIYF.

V gene TRBV18 combines with J gene TRBJ2-2; TRBD2 is a possible D gene (6 bases). CDR3 length: 15 amino acids. Trimming removed 6 bases from V and 5 bases from J, with 16 bases in between. Per the germline V gene, CDR1 is KGHSH and CDR2 is LQKENI. CDR3 nucleotides: TGTGCCAGCTCCCCCGCGGGGCGAATAACCGGGGAGCTGTTTTTT. It codes for CASSPAGRITGELFF.

The rearrangement joins TRBV30 to TRBJ2-5; D not certain. The J call may be incorrect, as the DNA end agrees better with TRBJ2-7. This CDR3 has 13 amino acids. The V gene's germline CDR1 is GTSNPN and CDR2 SVGIG (reference sequence). As DNA, the CDR3 is TGTGCCTGGAGTGTATCGAACCCCTACGAGCAGTACTTC. It translates to CAWSVSNPYEQYF.

The V gene is TRBV7-3, the J gene TRBJ2-1, with 9 bases fitting TRBD1. This CDR3 spans 15 amino acids. The junction had 4 bases not matched to a gene; V was cut back by 3 bases and J by 4 bases. The germline CDR1 and CDR2 sequences are SGHTA and FQGTGA. The CDR3 loop is CASSFGQGNYNEQFF. The CDR3 DNA follows: TGTGCCAGCAGCTTCGGACAGGGGAATTACAATGAGCAGTTCTTC.

The CDR3 reads CASSPTGQGTGELFF. The CDR3 region has the DNA TGTGCCAGCTCACCTACGGGACAGGGCACCGGGGAGCTGTTTTTT. The chain recombines TRBV18 with TRBJ2-2; 9 nucleotides line up with TRBD1. CDR1 is KGHSH and CDR2 is LQKENI in the germline V gene. V was pared by 3 bases and J by 4 bases, with 3 bases of the junction left unmatched. This CDR3 spans 15 amino acids. Together with reference TRBV18 and TRBJ2-2, the CDR3 gives the full variable domain: NAGVMQNPRHLVRRRGQEARLRCSPMKGHSHVYWYRQLPEEGLKFMVYLQKENIIDESGMPKERFSAEFPKEGPSILRIQQVVRGDSAAYFCASSPTGQGTGELFFGEGSRLTVL.

The rearrangement uses TRBV6-1 and TRBJ1-5; D gene unclear. The CDR3 sequence is 15 residues long. Trimming removed 6 bases at V and 3 bases at J, with 15 bases between. Per the germline V gene, CDR1 is MNHNS and CDR2 is SASEGT. The DNA of the CDR3 is TGTGCCAGCAGCCCTACGGCCGACTACAATCAGCCCCAGCATTTT. This gives the protein CASSPTADYNQPQHF.

The chain has TRBV6-1 and TRBJ1-5; 9 nucleotides agree with TRBD1. The germline V gene encodes CDR1 MNHNS and CDR2 SASEGT. The CDR3 sequence is 16 residues long. V was pared by 6 bases and J by 1 base, with 7 bases of the junction left unmatched. The CDR3, as DNA: TGTGCCAGCAGGGAACAGGGGGCGCGGAGCAATCAGCCCCAGCATTTT. Protein: CASREQGARSNQPQHF.

The chain uses TRBV7-9 and TRBJ2-7, with D perhaps TRBD1 (5 bases). Trimming shortened V by 2 bases and J by 2 bases, and 13 bases separated the two germline ends. Per the germline V gene, CDR1 is SEHNR and CDR2 is FQNEAQ (reference sequence). The CDR3 is made up of 15 amino acids. CDR3 bases: TGTGCCAGCAGCTTACGAGGTTCAGGGACCTACGAGCAGTACTTC. Amino acid sequence: CASSLRGSGTYEQYF.

The sample holds one count of this clone. The chain recombines TRBV7-2 with TRBJ2-7; D is perhaps TRBD1 (5 bases). This CDR3 has 12 residues. V was cut by 5 bases and J by 7 bases, with 12 bases left in between. Per the germline V gene, CDR1 is SGHTA and CDR2 is FQGNSA. CDR3 sequence (DNA): TGTGCCAGCAGCCCAGGGCTTGAGGAGCAGTACTTC. Translated: CASSPGLEEQYF.

Only a few counts were recorded for this clone. The chain uses TRBV7-9 and TRBJ2-5; 8 bases are a match to TRBD1. Unmatched junction bases numbered 7, after V lost 4 bases and J lost 6 bases. Germline V CDR1 and CDR2: SEHNR, FQNEAQ (reference sequence). The CDR3 totals 14 residues. The CDR3 loop reads CASSSDRGWKTQYF. The DNA of the CDR3 is TGTGCCAGCAGCTCCGACAGGGGCTGGAAGACCCAGTACTTC.